The rows below give T cell receptor beta chains drawn from one sample of a study of early stage breast cancer tumors. TCRdb's table, derived via immunoSEQ multiplex PCR, lists solely in-frame clones and lacks some. The data show approximately 50,000 clones, over 65% seen once. Material: blood. The receptors shown here come from a person aged 25-39 years with breast cancer. The conserved cysteine and the conserved F or W are not part of the CDR3 here. The order of the fields is J gene, V gene, D gene, CDR3 protein. A D gene is named only where the DNA matches it firmly.

J: TRBJ2-3; V: TRBV6-5; D: TRBD2; CDR3: ASSYTGLAGSDTQY
J: TRBJ1-2; V: TRBV5-4; D: NA; CDR3: ASSGIPILNYGYT
J: TRBJ2-2; V: TRBV6-5; D: NA; CDR3: ASSYSTYYTGELF
J: TRBJ2-5; V: TRBV7-3; D: NA; CDR3: ASSVLGQETQY
J: TRBJ1-3; V: TRBV7-8; D: NA; CDR3: ASSYRDRSSGNTIY
J: TRBJ2-7; V: TRBV7-2; D: TRBD2; CDR3: ASSLASGRDEQY
J: TRBJ2-1; V: TRBV28; D: TRBD1; CDR3: ASSWATGSLNEQF
J: TRBJ2-7; V: TRBV9; D: NA; CDR3: ASSVADNSYEQY
J: TRBJ1-1; V: TRBV18; D: NA; CDR3: ASSPPVIPSEAF
J: TRBJ1-2; V: TRBV2; D: NA; CDR3: ASRIIEGRGT
J: TRBJ1-1; V: TRBV30; D: TRBD1; CDR3: AWTPYKGAQIEAF
J: TRBJ2-4; V: TRBV5-1; D: TRBD1; CDR3: ASTPGTEGDIQY
J: TRBJ2-6; V: TRBV13; D: NA; CDR3: ASSTRTSGANVLT
J: TRBJ2-5; V: TRBV7-9; D: NA; CDR3: ASTSLETQY
J: TRBJ2-1; V: TRBV7-2; D: TRBD2; CDR3: ASSLAGTSSYNEQF
J: TRBJ1-2; V: TRBV7-9; D: NA; CDR3: ASSHRTVNYGYT
J: TRBJ2-1; V: TRBV15; D: TRBD2; CDR3: ATSRRTSGRGEQF
J: TRBJ2-7; V: TRBV5-5; D: TRBD1; CDR3: ASSYDRAHEQY
J: TRBJ2-5; V: TRBV30; D: NA; CDR3: AWIGSSRETQY